These 4 T cell receptor beta chains came from one sample sequenced in a study of blood T cell repertoires in COVID-19. Sequenced by immunoSEQ multiplex PCR; TCRdb stores in-frame clones only, minus some. The sample carries approximately 340,000 clones, about nine tenths recorded once. The specimen sequenced was PBMCs or T cells enriched from blood (not recorded which). These receptors were taken from a woman in her thirties or forties who had been exposed to COVID-19.

This chain connects TRBV5-4 to TRBJ2-7, with 8 bases matching TRBD2. Germline V gene data show CDR1 as SGHNT and CDR2 as YYREEE (reference sequence). J lost 2 bases, V lost 0 bases, and 1 base had no gene match. The CDR3 covers 14 residues. The CDR3: CASSLDGGAYEQYF. CDR3 bases: TGTGCCAGCAGCTTGGACGGGGGGGCCTACGAGCAGTACTTC. Full variable domain (rest looked up from reference TRBV5-4 and TRBJ2-7): ETGVTQSPTHLIKTRGQQVTLRCSSQSGHNTVSWYQQALGQGPQFIFQYYREEENGRGNFPPRFSGLQFPNYSSELNVNALELDDSALYLCASSLDGGAYEQYFGPGTRLTVT.

The V call is TRBV18, the J call TRBJ2-1, with 12 bases matching TRBD2. The CDR3 sequence is 17 residues long. Germline values: CDR1 KGHSH, CDR2 LQKENI. Unmatched junction bases numbered 6, after V lost 6 bases and J lost 0 bases. The CDR3 reads CASSRQTSGSSYNEQFF. The CDR3 DNA follows: TGTGCCAGCTCGCGACAGACTAGCGGGAGCTCCTACAATGAGCAGTTCTTC.

The chain is built from TRBV6-5 and TRBJ1-1, with 8 nucleotides matching TRBD1. With V trimmed by 4 bases and J by 5 bases, 6 bases remained unmatched. The CDR3 consists of 14 residues. Germline values: CDR1 MNHEY, CDR2 SVGAGI. CDR3 in amino acids: CASSWYQGATEAFF. CDR3 in DNA: TGTGCCAGCAGTTGGTACCAGGGGGCGACTGAAGCTTTCTTT.

CDR3 in amino acids: CASSLYGNQNSPLHF. DNA of the CDR3: TGTGCCAGCAGCTTATACGGGAATCAGAATTCACCCCTCCACTTT. V is TRBV11-3 and J is TRBJ1-6; D remains unclear. The CDR3 is 15 amino acids. Trimming removed 2 bases from V and 7 bases from J, with 12 bases in between. CDR1 is SGHNT and CDR2 is YENEEA in the germline V gene. The full variable domain, in which reference TRBV11-3 and TRBJ1-6 provide the parts outside the CDR3, is EAGVVQSPRYKIIEKKQPVAFWCNPISGHNTLYWYLQNLGQGPELLIRYENEEAVDDSQLPKDRFSAERLKGVDSTLKIQPAELGDSAVYLCASSLYGNQNSPLHFGNGTRLTVT.